A single sample gave rise to the 14 T cell receptor beta chains below, sequenced in a study of vaccination and CD4 T cells after COVID-19. What these receptors recognize is not known. Described treatment: roughly ten-day PBMC culture with coronavirus spike peptide pools or control peptides (ViraFEST assay). From the unexposed donor, CD4+ T cells were collected ahead of the COVID-19 pandemic (2011-2018). Oncomine TCR Beta short-read sequencing was applied to DNA from cultured CD4+ T cells. The template was genomic DNA from cultured CD4+ T cells. TCRdb processed the PCR reads anew with MiXCR; each CDR3 protein has one entry. The sample holds some 9,700 distinct CDR3 sequences; about 35% are singletons and the top ten take approximately 15%. Sequenced sample: CD4+ T cells from blood, cultured in vitro. These receptors were collected from a human donor in good health.

The CDR3 spells CAKRDRVDSEAFF. DNA for the CDR3: TGTGCCAAGAGGGACAGGGTGGACTCTGAAGCTTTCTTT. J is TRBJ1-1 and V is TRBV6-1; 9 positions agree with TRBD1. Per the germline V gene, CDR1 is MNHNS and CDR2 is SASEGT. V was pared by 10 bases and J by 6 bases, with 9 bases of the junction left unmatched. The CDR3 is 13 amino acids.

The V call is TRBV12-3 or TRBV12-4, the J call TRBJ2-5; D is undetermined. Trimming pared 0 bases from V and 5 bases from J, leaving 7 bases between. This CDR3 comprises 13 residues. CDR3: CASSLAEAETQYF. The CDR3 DNA is TGTGCCAGCAGTTTAGCAGAGGCGGAGACCCAGTACTTC.

The chain employs TRBV2 and TRBJ2-2; D remains ambiguous. From germline, CDR1 is SNHLY and CDR2 FYNNEI. The CDR3 is 14 residues long. V was pared by 1 base and J by 6 bases, with 9 bases between. CDR3 loop: CASSEDLSSGELFF. Here the CDR3 DNA reads TGTGCCAGCAGTGAAGATTTGAGTTCCGGGGAGCTGTTTTTT.

The chain is built from TRBV27 and TRBJ2-7; D unresolved. The CDR3 loop spans 13 amino acids. V was pared by 6 bases and J by 3 bases, with 12 bases between. Germline V CDR1 and CDR2: MNHEY, SMNVEV (reference sequence). As DNA, the CDR3 is TGTGCCAGCAGGCTCAATGGGGTCTACGAGCAGTACTTC. This translates into CASRLNGVYEQYF.

This sequence joins TRBV19 and TRBJ2-7, with D unclear. This CDR3 region has 14 residues. In germline, CDR1 is LNHDA, CDR2 SQIVND (reference sequence). V dropped 1 base and J dropped 0 bases, with 7 bases sitting between them. CDR3 residues: CASSIGPGSYEQYF. Written as DNA, the CDR3 is TGTGCCAGTAGTATAGGACCCGGCTCCTACGAGCAGTACTTC.

The gene calls are TRBV5-1 and TRBJ2-2; D ambiguous. There are 15 residues in the CDR3. Germline V lookup: CDR1 SGHRS, CDR2 YFSETQ. V dropped 0 bases and J dropped 0 bases, with 6 bases sitting between them. The CDR3 DNA reads as TGCGCCAGCAGCTTGGATCGGCCGAACACCGGGGAGCTGTTTTTT. Translating gives CASSLDRPNTGELFF.

This rearrangement joins TRBV6-2 or TRBV6-3 to TRBJ1-6, with TRBD1 matching 8 bases. V lost 2 bases and J lost 8; bases outside the gene matches: 5. CDR3 length equals 15 residues. Per germline, CDR1 MNHEY and CDR2 SVGEGT. Here the CDR3 DNA reads TGTGCCAGCAGTTACGGACAGGGAGAACATTCACCCCTCCACTTT. Protein sequence: CASSYGQGEHSPLHF.

Judged by abundance, this clonotype is medium-sized. The V gene is TRBV6-1, the J gene TRBJ2-1, with TRBD2 matching 13 bases. The V segment lost 1 base and the J segment 6 bases; nucleotides outside the gene matches: 0. This CDR3 region has 15 residues. Germline CDR1 reads MNHNS; CDR2 reads SASEGT. CDR3 protein: CASSEGTSGSNEQFF. CDR3 coding DNA: TGTGCCAGCAGTGAAGGGACTAGCGGGAGCAATGAGCAGTTCTTC.

The rearrangement joins TRBV4-2 to TRBJ2-5; D possibly corresponds to TRBD2 (6 bases). This CDR3 is 17 amino acids long. Germline-derived CDR1 and CDR2 are LGHNA and YNFKEQ. V dropped 0 bases and J dropped 5 bases, with 19 bases sitting between them. The CDR3 here is CASSQDRASGPTETQYF. DNA for the CDR3: TGTGCCAGCAGCCAAGATAGAGCGAGCGGGCCTACGGAGACCCAGTACTTC.

V usage is TRBV6-2 or TRBV6-3 and J usage is TRBJ1-2; 7 nucleotides agree with TRBD1. The V gene end was trimmed by 5 bases and the J gene end by 3 bases; junction bases not matched to a gene: 3. There are 13 residues in the CDR3. The germline CDR1 and CDR2 sequences are MNHEY and SVGEGT. This chain's CDR3 is CASSGTAYYGYTF. The CDR3 nucleotides read TGTGCCAGCAGTGGGACAGCCTACTATGGCTACACCTTC.

This clonotype occurred once. This chain connects TRBV28 to TRBJ2-7; D gene unclear. V lost 4 bases and J lost 2, with 18 bases in between. The CDR3 is 16 residues long. Germline CDR1 and CDR2: MDHEN and SYDVKM. The CDR3 loop reads CASSWEYRSPAYEQYF. The CDR3 coding sequence is TGTGCCAGCAGTTGGGAATACAGATCCCCCGCCTACGAGCAGTACTTC. The full variable domain, with the rest looked up from reference TRBV28 and TRBJ2-7, is DVKVTQSSRYLVKRTGEKVFLECVQDMDHENMFWYRQDPGLGLRLIYFSYDVKMKEKGDIPEGYSVSREKKERFSLILESASTNQTSMYLCASSWEYRSPAYEQYFGPGTRLTVT.

This clonotype was detected a few times. The chain carries TRBV20-1 and TRBJ2-3; 8 bases line up with TRBD1. Germline V lookup: CDR1 DFQATT, CDR2 SNEGSKA (reference sequence). This CDR3 has 14 residues. The V segment lost 6 bases and the J segment 3 bases; nucleotides outside the gene matches: 8. CDR3 coding DNA: TGCAGTGCGGACAACAGGGGGGATACAGATACGCAGTATTTT. Protein product: CSADNRGDTDTQYF.

This clonotype has a handful of counts. One end of the junction is discordant with germline, which a read error may explain. The V and J genes are TRBV7-7 and TRBJ1-1, with D uncertain. The CDR3 contains 16 residues. Germline values: CDR1 SSHAT, CDR2 FNYEAQ (reference sequence). The CDR3 loop is CASSSRGAKGGTEAFF. The DNA for the CDR3 is TGTGCTAGCAGCTCCCGGGGTGCTAAAGGAGGCACTGAAGCTTTCTTT.

CDR3 protein: CASSSNGGIDEQFF. CDR3 nucleotides: TGTGCCAGCAGCTCCAACGGGGGTATAGATGAGCAGTTCTTC. J is TRBJ2-1 and V is TRBV7-6; a possible D gene is TRBD2 (6 bases). Germline V gene sequence: CDR1 SGHVS, CDR2 FNYEAQ. Trimming left V 4 bases short and J 8 bases short, with 15 bases between. The CDR3 extends over 14 amino acids. Together with reference TRBV7-6 and TRBJ2-1, the CDR3 gives the full variable domain: GAGVSQSPRYKVTKRGQDVALRCDPISGHVSLYWYRQALGQGPEFLTYFNYEAQQDKSGLPNDRFSAERPEGSISTLTIQRTEQRDSAMYRCASSSNGGIDEQFFGPGTRLTVL.